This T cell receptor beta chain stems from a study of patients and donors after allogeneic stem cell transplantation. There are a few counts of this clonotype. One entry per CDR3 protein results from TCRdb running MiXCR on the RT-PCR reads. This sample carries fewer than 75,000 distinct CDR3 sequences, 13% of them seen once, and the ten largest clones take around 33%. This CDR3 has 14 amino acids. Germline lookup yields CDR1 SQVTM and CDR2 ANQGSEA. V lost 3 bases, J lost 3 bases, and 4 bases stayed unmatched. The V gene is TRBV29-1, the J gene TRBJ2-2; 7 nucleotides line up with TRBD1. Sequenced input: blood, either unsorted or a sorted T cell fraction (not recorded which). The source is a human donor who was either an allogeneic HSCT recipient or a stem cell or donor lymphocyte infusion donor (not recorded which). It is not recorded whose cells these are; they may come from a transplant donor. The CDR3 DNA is TGCAGCGTTGAGGGGACAGACGACACCGGGGAGCTGTTTTTT. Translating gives CSVEGTDDTGELFF.